This T cell receptor (beta chain) came from a study of T-cell memory formation after mild COVID-19. Turning to the study itself: Clusters of TCRs were largely donor specific.

TCRdb passed the 5' RACE reads through MiXCR, listing each CDR3 protein once. The sample yields more than 100,000 distinct CDR3 sequences, 5% to 6.5% seen once. Study-wide results and limits: Mostly located in CM and EM were contracting CD4+ clones, with contracting CD8+ clones located in EMRA.

About this clonotype itself: Its antigen is not identified.

This clonotype was obtained from an adult woman who had mild COVID-19 (a few samples of this study predate the infection). Cell type and time point are not known. Sequencing input: PBMCs or a T cell subset sorted from them (not recorded which).

Here the CDR3 DNA reads TGCAGTGCTACGACAGCGATGGATCAGCCCCAGCATTTT. Amino acids: CSATTAMDQPQHF. The J gene is TRBJ1-5, the V gene TRBV20-1, with a weak D call TRBD1 (5 bases). The length of the CDR3 is 13 residues. The germline CDR1 and CDR2 sequences are DFQATT and SNEGSKA (reference sequence). The ends were cut back, 4 bases at V and 5 bases at J, with 12 bases in the middle.